The entry below gives a single T cell receptor (beta chain) sequence along with its context. What it binds is unknown. TCRdb itself ran the reads through MiXCR, one entry per CDR3 protein. This sample has approximately 730,000 distinct CDR3 sequences, with around a third found just once. The source of the sample is a study of T cell repertoires in cytomegalovirus infection. Study-wide background: Through public TCR beta signatures, both CMV infection and matching HLA type were indicated.

Findings of the study overall: Dominant in the ex vivo response were TCR beta clonotypes restricted by HLA-C and specific for CMV.

Sequencing used cultured PBMCs, obtained from culture after CMV antigen stimulation. This clonotype originated in a human donor in good health (CMV status not recorded). Some clones in this sample may be carry-over from other donors' samples.

For the CDR3, the DNA is TGTGCCAGCAGGCCGAATTCTGGAAACACCATATATTTT. It is translated as CASRPNSGNTIYF. The rearrangement joins TRBV27 to TRBJ1-3; D is unresolved. V was trimmed by 6 bases and J by 1 base, leaving 7 bases between them. Germline-derived CDR1 and CDR2 are MNHEY and SMNVEV (reference sequence). The CDR3 totals 13 residues.